The rows below give T cell receptor beta chains drawn from one sample of a study of PD-1 blockade in classical Hodgkin lymphoma. Sequencing was performed with immunoSEQ multiplex PCR; in TCRdb, only in-frame clones are kept and a portion is missing. Seen here are some 17,000 clones, around 72% observed once, and the top ten hold 4.5% to 5.5%. Sequences were derived from peripheral blood mononuclear cells (PBMCs), sampled at baseline. These receptors all come from a human donor with classical Hodgkin lymphoma. Each CDR3 is given with its conserved first and last residue. The D gene is left open where the match is weak. Expanded clones get a size class; other rows say once, few or many, or leave the size out.

J gene	D gene	V gene	clone size	CDR3 DNA	CDR3 protein
TRBJ2-5	.	TRBV2	few	TGTGCCAGCAGTGGAGGATGGGAAATACGAGAGACCCAGTACTTC	CASSGGWEIRETQYF
TRBJ1-2	.	TRBV4-3	once	TGCGCCAGCAGCCAAGGGAAGAACTATGGCTACACCTTC	CASSQGKNYGYTF
TRBJ2-1	TRBD2	TRBV10-3	.	TGTGCCACAGTATTTGGGGGACTAGTGACCAATGAGCAGTTCTTC	CATVFGGLVTNEQFF
TRBJ2-1	.	TRBV27	.	TGTGCCAGCAGTTTAGCCGCGAGCTCCTACAATGAGCAGTTCTTC	CASSLAASSYNEQFF
TRBJ1-4	.	TRBV5-1	.	TGCGCCAGCAGCTTGGAGGCGATCAGTAATGAAAAACTGTTTTTT	CASSLEAISNEKLFF
TRBJ1-5	.	TRBV20-1	.	TGCAGTGCTAGAAATCAGCCCCAGCATTTT	CSARNQPQHF
TRBJ2-6	TRBD1	TRBV28	.	TGTGCCAGCAGAGCCGGGACAGGGTTTGCTGGGGCCAACGTCCTGACTTTC	CASRAGTGFAGANVLTF
TRBJ2-5	TRBD2	TRBV7-2	.	TGTGCCAGCAGCCATAGCGGGAGCGACCAAGAGACCCAGTACTTC	CASSHSGSDQETQYF
TRBJ1-1	.	TRBV15	once	TGTGCCACCAGCAGAGGCATTGAAGGGACGAACACTGAAGCTTTCTTT	CATSRGIEGTNTEAFF
TRBJ2-7	.	TRBV5-6	few	TGTGCCAGCAGCCCTGTAGGGAGGTTAAGAGACGAGCAGTACTTC	CASSPVGRLRDEQYF
TRBJ2-3	TRBD2	TRBV30	few	TGTGCCTGGAGTGTAGGGCGGGGGGTCAAAGATACGCAGTATTTT	CAWSVGRGVKDTQYF
TRBJ2-3	TRBD1	TRBV15	.	TGTGCCACCAGCAGGACCCCGGGACAGCGCACAGATACGCAGTATTTT	CATSRTPGQRTDTQYF
TRBJ2-2	.	TRBV6-5	.	TGTGCCACGAATATCAACAGACTTAGTACCGGGGAGCTGTTTTTT	CATNINRLSTGELFF
TRBJ2-2	.	TRBV7-6	.	TGTGCCAGCAGCTTAGCGGGCGGGGTGACCGGGGAGCTGTTTTTT	CASSLAGGVTGELFF
TRBJ1-2	.	TRBV30	.	TGTGCCTGGAGCTCCCCGGGGTGGGGCTACACCTTC	CAWSSPGWGYTF
TRBJ1-5	.	TRBV18	few	TGTGCCAGCTCACCAGGGAGGGGTCAGCCCCAGCATTTT	CASSPGRGQPQHF
TRBJ2-6	TRBD1	TRBV5-1	.	TGCGCCAGCAGCTTGGTGGGGTTTGGGACAGCTTCGAACGTCCTGACTTTC	CASSLVGFGTASNVLTF
TRBJ1-5	.	TRBV6-1	few	TGTGCCAGCAGGGACCTCGGCCCGACCCAGCATTTT	CASRDLGPTQHF
TRBJ2-2	.	TRBV7-2	few	TGTGCCAGCAGCTTACTCGGACAAGACACCGGGGAGCTGTTTTTT	CASSLLGQDTGELFF
TRBJ1-6	.	TRBV7-2	once	TGTGCCAGCAGCTTACGGACTGGCTCCTATAATTCACCCCTCCACTTT	CASSLRTGSYNSPLHF